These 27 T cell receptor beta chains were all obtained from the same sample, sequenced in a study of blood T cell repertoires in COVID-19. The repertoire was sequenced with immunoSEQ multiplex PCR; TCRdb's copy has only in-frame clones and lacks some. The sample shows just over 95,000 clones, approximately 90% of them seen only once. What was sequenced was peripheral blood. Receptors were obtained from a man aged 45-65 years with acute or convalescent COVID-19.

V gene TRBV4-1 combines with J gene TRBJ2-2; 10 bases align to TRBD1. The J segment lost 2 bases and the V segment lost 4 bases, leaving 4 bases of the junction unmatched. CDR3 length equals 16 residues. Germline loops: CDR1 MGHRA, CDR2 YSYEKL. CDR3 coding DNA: TGCGCCAGCAGCCGAGGGACAGGGGCCAACACCGGGGAGCTGTTTTTT. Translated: CASSRGTGANTGELFF.

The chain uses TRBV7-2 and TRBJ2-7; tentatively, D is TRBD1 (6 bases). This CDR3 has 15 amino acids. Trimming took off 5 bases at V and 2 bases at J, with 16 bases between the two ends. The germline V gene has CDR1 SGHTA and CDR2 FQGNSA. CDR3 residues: CASSPDRQATYEQYF. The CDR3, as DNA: TGTGCCAGCAGCCCGGACCGACAGGCGACCTACGAGCAGTACTTC.

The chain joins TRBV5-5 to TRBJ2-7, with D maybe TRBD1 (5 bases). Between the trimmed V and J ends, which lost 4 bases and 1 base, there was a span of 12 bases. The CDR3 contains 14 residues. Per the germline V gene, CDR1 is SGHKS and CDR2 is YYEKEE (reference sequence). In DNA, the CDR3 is TGTGCCAGCAGCCCAGGGTTTGGGTCCTACGAGCAGTACTTC. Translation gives CASSPGFGSYEQYF.

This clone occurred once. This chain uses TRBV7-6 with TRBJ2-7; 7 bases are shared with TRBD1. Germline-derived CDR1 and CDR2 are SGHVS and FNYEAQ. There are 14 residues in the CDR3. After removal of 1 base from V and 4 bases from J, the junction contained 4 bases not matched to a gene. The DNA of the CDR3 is TGTGCCAGCAGCTTAGGCCCCAGGGGGTACGAGCAGTACTTC. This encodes CASSLGPRGYEQYF.

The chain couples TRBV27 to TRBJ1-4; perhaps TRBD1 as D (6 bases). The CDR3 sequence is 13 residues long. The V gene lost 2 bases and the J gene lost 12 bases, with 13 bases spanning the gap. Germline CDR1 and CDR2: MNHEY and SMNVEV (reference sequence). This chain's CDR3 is CASSLRQAGELFF. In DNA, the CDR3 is TGTGCCAGCAGTTTAAGGCAGGCAGGGGAACTGTTTTTT.

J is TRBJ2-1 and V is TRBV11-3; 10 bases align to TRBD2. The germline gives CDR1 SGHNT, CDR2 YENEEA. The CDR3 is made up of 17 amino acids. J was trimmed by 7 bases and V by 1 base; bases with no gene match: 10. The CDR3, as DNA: TGTGCCAGCAGCTTAGCAAGTCTAGCGGGAGTACGAAATGAGCAGTTCTTC. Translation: CASSLASLAGVRNEQFF.

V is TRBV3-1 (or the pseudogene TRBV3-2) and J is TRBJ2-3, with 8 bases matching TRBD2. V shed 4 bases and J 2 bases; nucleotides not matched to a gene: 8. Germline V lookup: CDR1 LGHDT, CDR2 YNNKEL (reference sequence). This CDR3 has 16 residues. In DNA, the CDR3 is TGTGCCAGCAGCCGAGAGCGGGGGCCCTCCACAGATACGCAGTATTTT. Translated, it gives CASSRERGPSTDTQYF.

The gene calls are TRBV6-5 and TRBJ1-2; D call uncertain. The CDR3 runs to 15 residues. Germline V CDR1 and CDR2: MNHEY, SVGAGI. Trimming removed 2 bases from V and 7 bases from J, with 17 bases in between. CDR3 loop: CASSYAVQRMSGYTF. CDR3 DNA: TGTGCCAGCAGTTACGCGGTACAAAGGATGTCTGGCTACACCTTC.

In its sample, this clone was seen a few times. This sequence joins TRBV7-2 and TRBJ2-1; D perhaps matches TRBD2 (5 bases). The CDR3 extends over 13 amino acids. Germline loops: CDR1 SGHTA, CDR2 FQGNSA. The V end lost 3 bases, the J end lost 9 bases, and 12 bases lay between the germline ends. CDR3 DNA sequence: TGTGCCAGCAGCTTGGCCCCCCGGGGTGAGCAGTTCTTC. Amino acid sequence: CASSLAPRGEQFF.

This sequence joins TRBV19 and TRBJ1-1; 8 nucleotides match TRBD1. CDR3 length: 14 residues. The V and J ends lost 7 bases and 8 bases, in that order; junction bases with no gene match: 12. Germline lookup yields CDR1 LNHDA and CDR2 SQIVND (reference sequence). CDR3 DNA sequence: TGTGCCAGTAAAAAGGACAGGGCCGGGTTCGAAGCTTTCTTT. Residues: CASKKDRAGFEAFF. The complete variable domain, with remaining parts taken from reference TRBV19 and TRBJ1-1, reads DGGITQSPKYLFRKEGQNVTLSCEQNLNHDAMYWYRQDPGQGLRLIYYSQIVNDFQKGDIAEGYSVSREKKESFPLTVTSAQKNPTAFYLCASKKDRAGFEAFFGQGTRLTVV.

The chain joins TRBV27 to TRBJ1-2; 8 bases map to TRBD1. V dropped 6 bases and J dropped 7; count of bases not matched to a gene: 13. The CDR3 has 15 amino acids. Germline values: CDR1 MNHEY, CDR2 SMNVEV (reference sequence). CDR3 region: CASSAELQGVRGYTF. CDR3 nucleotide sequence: TGTGCCAGCAGCGCCGAACTACAGGGGGTACGTGGCTACACCTTC.

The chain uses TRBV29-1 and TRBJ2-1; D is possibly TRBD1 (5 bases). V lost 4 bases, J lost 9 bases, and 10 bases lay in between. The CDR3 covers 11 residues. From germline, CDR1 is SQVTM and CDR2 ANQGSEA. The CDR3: CSVGPTGEQFF. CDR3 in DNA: TGCAGCGTTGGGCCTACAGGTGAGCAGTTCTTC.

In nucleotides, the CDR3 is TGTGCCAGCAGTACACTAGCGTACCAAGAGACCCAGTACTTC. Protein sequence: CASSTLAYQETQYF. The V and J genes are TRBV27 and TRBJ2-5; 7 bases match TRBD2. There are 14 residues in the CDR3. The J segment lost 0 bases and the V segment lost 5 bases, leaving 3 bases of the junction unmatched. Germline lookup yields CDR1 MNHEY and CDR2 SMNVEV (reference sequence).

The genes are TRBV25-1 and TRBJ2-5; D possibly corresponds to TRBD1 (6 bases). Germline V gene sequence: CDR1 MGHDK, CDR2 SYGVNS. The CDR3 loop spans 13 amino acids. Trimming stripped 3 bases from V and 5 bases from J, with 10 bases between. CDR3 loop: CASSEQGRETQYF. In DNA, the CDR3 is TGTGCCAGCAGTGAGCAGGGGCGGGAGACCCAGTACTTC.

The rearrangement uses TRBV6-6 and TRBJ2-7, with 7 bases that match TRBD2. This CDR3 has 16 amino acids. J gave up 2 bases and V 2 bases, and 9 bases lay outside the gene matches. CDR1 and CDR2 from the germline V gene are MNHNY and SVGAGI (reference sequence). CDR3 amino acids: CASSYVRDYTPYEQYF. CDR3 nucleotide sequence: TGTGCCAGCAGTTACGTTCGGGACTACACCCCCTACGAGCAGTACTTC.

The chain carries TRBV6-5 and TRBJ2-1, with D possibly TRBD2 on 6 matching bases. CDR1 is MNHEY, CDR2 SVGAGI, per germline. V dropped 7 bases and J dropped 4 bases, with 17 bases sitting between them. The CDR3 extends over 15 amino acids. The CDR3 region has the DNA TGTGCCAGCAACCGAAGAGCGGGTCGGTACAATGAGCAGTTCTTC. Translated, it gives CASNRRAGRYNEQFF.

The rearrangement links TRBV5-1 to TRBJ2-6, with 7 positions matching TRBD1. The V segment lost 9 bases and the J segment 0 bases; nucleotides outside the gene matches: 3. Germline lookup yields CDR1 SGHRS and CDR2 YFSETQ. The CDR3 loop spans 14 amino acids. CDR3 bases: TGCGCCACCCGGGACAGCTCTGGGGCCAACGTCCTGACTTTC. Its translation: CATRDSSGANVLTF. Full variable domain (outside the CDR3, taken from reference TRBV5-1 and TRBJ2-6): KAGVTQTPRYLIKTRGQQVTLSCSPISGHRSVSWYQQTPGQGLQFLFEYFSETQRNKGNFPGRFSGRQFSNSRSEMNVSTLELGDSALYLCATRDSSGANVLTFGAGSRLTVL.

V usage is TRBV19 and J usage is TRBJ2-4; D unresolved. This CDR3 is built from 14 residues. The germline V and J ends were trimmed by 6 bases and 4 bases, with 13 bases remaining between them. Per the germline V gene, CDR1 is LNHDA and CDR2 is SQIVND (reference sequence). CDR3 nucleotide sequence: TGTGCCAGTAGGATTAGACCAGGAAAAAACATTCAGTACTTC. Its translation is CASRIRPGKNIQYF. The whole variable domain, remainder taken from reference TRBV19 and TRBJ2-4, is DGGITQSPKYLFRKEGQNVTLSCEQNLNHDAMYWYRQDPGQGLRLIYYSQIVNDFQKGDIAEGYSVSREKKESFPLTVTSAQKNPTAFYLCASRIRPGKNIQYFGAGTRLSVL.

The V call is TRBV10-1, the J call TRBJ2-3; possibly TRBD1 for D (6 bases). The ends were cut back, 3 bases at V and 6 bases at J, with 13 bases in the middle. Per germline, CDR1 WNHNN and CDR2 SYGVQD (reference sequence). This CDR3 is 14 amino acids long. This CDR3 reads CASSDRTGIDTQYF. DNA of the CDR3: TGCGCCAGCAGTGACCGAACAGGGATTGATACGCAGTATTTT.

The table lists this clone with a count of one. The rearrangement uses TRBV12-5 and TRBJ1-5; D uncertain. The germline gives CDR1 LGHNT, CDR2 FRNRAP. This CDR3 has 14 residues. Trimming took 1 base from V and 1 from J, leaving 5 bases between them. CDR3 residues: CASGLALSNQPQHF. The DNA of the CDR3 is TGTGCTAGTGGTTTGGCCTTAAGCAATCAGCCCCAGCATTTT. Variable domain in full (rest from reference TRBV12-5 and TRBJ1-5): DARVTQTPRHKVTEMGQEVTMRCQPILGHNTVFWYRQTMMQGLELLAYFRNRAPLDDSGMPKDRFSAEMPDATLATLKIQPSEPRDSAVYFCASGLALSNQPQHFGDGTRLSIL.

Here the CDR3 reads CATSDPGQVDEKLFF. CDR3 nucleotide sequence: TGTGCCACCAGTGACCCTGGACAGGTGGATGAAAAACTGTTTTTT. The chain couples TRBV24-1 to TRBJ1-4, with 7 positions matching TRBD1. CDR3 length: 15 residues. J lost 6 bases, V lost 4 bases, and 7 bases had no gene match. The germline V gene has CDR1 KGHDR and CDR2 SFDVKD.

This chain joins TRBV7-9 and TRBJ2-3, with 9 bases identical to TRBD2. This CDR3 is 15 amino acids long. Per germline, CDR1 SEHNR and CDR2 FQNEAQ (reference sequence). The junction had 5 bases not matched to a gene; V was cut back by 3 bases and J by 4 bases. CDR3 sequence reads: CASSFNSGSSDTQYF. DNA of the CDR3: TGTGCCAGCAGCTTTAATAGCGGGAGCTCAGATACGCAGTATTTT.

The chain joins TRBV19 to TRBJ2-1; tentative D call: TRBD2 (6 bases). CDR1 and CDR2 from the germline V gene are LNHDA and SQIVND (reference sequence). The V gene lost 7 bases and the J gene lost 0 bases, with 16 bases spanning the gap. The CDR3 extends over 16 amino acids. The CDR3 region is CASTQTGSISYNEQFF. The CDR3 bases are TGTGCCAGTACCCAGACCGGGAGCATCTCCTACAATGAGCAGTTCTTC.

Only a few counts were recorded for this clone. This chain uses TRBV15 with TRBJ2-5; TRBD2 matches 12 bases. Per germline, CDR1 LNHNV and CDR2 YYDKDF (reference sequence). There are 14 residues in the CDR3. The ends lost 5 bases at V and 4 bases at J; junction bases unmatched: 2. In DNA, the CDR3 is TGTGCCACCAGCCCGGGACTAGCGGGAGAGACCCAGTACTTC. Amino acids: CATSPGLAGETQYF.

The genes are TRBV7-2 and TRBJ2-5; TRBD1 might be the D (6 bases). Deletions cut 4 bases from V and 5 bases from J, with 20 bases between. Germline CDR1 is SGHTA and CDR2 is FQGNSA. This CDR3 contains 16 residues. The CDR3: CASSYVAQGFEETQYF. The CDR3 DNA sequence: TGTGCCAGCAGCTATGTTGCACAGGGCTTTGAGGAGACCCAGTACTTC.

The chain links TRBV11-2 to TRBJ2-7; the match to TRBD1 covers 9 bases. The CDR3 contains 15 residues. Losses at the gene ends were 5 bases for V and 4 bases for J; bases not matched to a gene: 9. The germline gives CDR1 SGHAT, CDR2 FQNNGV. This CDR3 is CASSPGQGKKYEQYF. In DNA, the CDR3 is TGTGCCAGCAGCCCCGGACAGGGGAAGAAGTACGAGCAGTACTTC. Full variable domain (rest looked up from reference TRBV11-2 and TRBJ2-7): EAGVAQSPRYKIIEKRQSVAFWCNPISGHATLYWYQQILGQGPKLLIQFQNNGVVDDSQLPKDRFSAERLKGVDSTLKIQPAKLEDSAVYLCASSPGQGKKYEQYFGPGTRLTVT.

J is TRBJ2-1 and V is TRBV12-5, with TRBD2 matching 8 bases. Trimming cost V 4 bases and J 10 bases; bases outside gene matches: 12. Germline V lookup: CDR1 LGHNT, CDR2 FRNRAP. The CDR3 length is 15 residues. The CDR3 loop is CASGSGEREKDEQFF. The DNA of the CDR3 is TGTGCTAGTGGTTCCGGGGAGCGGGAGAAAGACGAGCAGTTCTTC.